The 21 T cell receptor beta chains below all came from one sample that was sequenced in a study of beta chain features in type 1 diabetes (dated by TCRdb to 2017 to 2018). No antigen has been identified for these receptors. General conclusions and limits of the study: A moderate but significant shortening of TCRB CDR3 length was observed in type 1 diabetes patients in all four CD4+ subsets.

Library creation used the immunoSEQ multiplex PCR assay. The High Capacity cDNA Reverse Transcription Kit was used to reverse transcribe all of the isolated RNA, meaning that expressed TCRB transcripts were what got sequenced. In TCRdb, the immuneACCESS table is reduced to in-frame sequences with V and J assigned. These tables do not hold every clone; where another copy was compared, an unresolved V gene accounts for under half, and the others remain unexplained. The sample table records around 650,000 clones; roughly 12% of these occur just once. Approximately 0.11% of the sample is taken by the ten largest. The specimen sequenced was naive CD4+ T cells from blood. The intended sense of this specimen's cell subset or site label: true naive CD4+ T cells. These TCRs come from a man under 40 with type 1 diabetes.

The chain is built from TRBV7-2 and TRBJ2-5; D is tentatively TRBD1 or TRBD2 (7 bases each). V shed 7 bases and J shed 5 bases, with 17 bases lying between them. CDR1 is SGHTA, CDR2 FQGNSA, per germline. The CDR3 is 14 residues long. The CDR3 is CASTPGGGLETQYF. The CDR3 DNA reads TGTGCCAGCACTCCAGGGGGGGGTTTGGAGACCCAGTACTTC.

This clone was observed a handful of times. The chain employs TRBV5-1 and TRBJ2-7; perhaps TRBD2 as D (5 bases). Germline CDR1 and CDR2: SGHRS and YFSETQ. V was pared by 3 bases and J by 3 bases, with 10 bases between. There are 13 residues in the CDR3. CDR3 bases: TGCGCCAGCAGCTCGGGGAATAACTACGAGCAGTACTTC. It is translated as CASSSGNNYEQYF.

The chain links TRBV23-1 to TRBJ1-6, with 12 bases aligning to TRBD1. Being an ORF, TRBV23-1 has a function that is uncertain. V was pared by 4 bases and J by 2 bases, with 9 bases of the junction left unmatched. There are 19 residues in the CDR3. The CDR3 region has the DNA TGCGCCAGCAGTCGCCCGGGACAGGGGGCGGTGACCTATAATTCACCCCTCCACTTT. As protein: CASSRPGQGAVTYNSPLHF.

This clone has just a few counts. The chain employs TRBV30 and TRBJ1-6; D remains unclear. Germline V gene lookup returns CDR1 GTSNPN and CDR2 SVGIG (reference sequence). V was clipped by 1 base and J by 4 bases, with 11 bases between them. The CDR3 totals 15 residues. CDR3 in DNA: TGTGCCTGGAGTGGCCCGGACCGTTATAATTCACCCCTCCACTTT. Translated: CAWSGPDRYNSPLHF.

This clone turned up a few times. The gene calls are TRBV10-3 and TRBJ2-4; 12 nucleotides line up with TRBD2. The germline gives CDR1 ENHRY, CDR2 SYGVKD. This CDR3 contains 16 residues. With 6 bases clipped from V and 6 bases from J, the junction kept 9 bases outside the gene matches. The CDR3 nucleotides are TGTGCCATCAGGCGGACTAGCGGGGAGAACCTAAACATTCAGTACTTC. Translating gives CAIRRTSGENLNIQYF.

CDR3 sequence reads: CASSFSLELANYEQYF. The DNA for the CDR3 is TGTGCCAGCAGCTTTAGTTTGGAACTAGCAAACTACGAGCAGTACTTC. The chain is built from TRBV5-4 and TRBJ2-7; tentatively, D is TRBD2 (6 bases). Germline lookup yields CDR1 SGHNT and CDR2 YYREEE (reference sequence). The germline V and J ends were trimmed by 2 bases and 3 bases, with 18 bases remaining between them. The CDR3 sequence is 16 residues long.

This clone was seen more than once but under ten times. The chain links TRBV10-3 to TRBJ1-3; D is unclear. The CDR3 sequence is 15 residues long. Germline assignment: CDR1 ENHRY and CDR2 SYGVKD. The germline V and J ends were trimmed by 0 bases and 0 bases, with 6 bases remaining between them. CDR3 sequence: CAISESDSSGNTIYF. CDR3 bases: TGTGCCATCAGTGAGTCTGATAGCTCTGGAAACACCATATATTTT.

The chain recombines TRBV19 with TRBJ1-1, with D maybe TRBD1 (6 bases). V shed 3 bases and J shed 1 base, with 15 bases lying between them. Looked up from germline, CDR1 is LNHDA and CDR2 is SQIVND (reference sequence). The CDR3 spans 16 residues. The CDR3 loop reads CASSIGQGPGNTEAFF. The CDR3 region has the DNA TGTGCCAGTAGTATTGGTCAGGGGCCAGGGAACACTGAAGCTTTCTTT.

The CDR3 sequence is CASSSKWATNEKLFF. The CDR3, as DNA: TGTGCCAGCAGCTCGAAGTGGGCAACTAATGAAAAACTGTTTTTT. This sequence joins TRBV7-6 and TRBJ1-4, with D hard to call. V dropped 4 bases and J dropped 0 bases, with 9 bases sitting between them. Germline V gene lookup returns CDR1 SGHVS and CDR2 FNYEAQ. CDR3 size: 15 residues.

The chain combines TRBV4-1 with TRBJ2-3; D not certain. With 3 bases removed from V and 3 bases from J, the gap between germline ends came to 10 bases. The CDR3 is made up of 14 amino acids. Germline CDR1 MGHRA, CDR2 YSYEKL. Here the CDR3 DNA reads TGCGCCAGCAGCCAGGACCCAAGAACAGATACGCAGTATTTT. Its protein is CASSQDPRTDTQYF.

This clone was detected a few times. The chain carries TRBV29-1 and TRBJ1-1; D gene uncertain. The CDR3 covers 13 residues. V was cut by 7 bases and J by 4 bases, with 16 bases left in between. Germline-derived CDR1 and CDR2 are SQVTM and ANQGSEA. In DNA, the CDR3 is TGCAGCGCCCGGCGGGAGGAATCCACTGAAGCTTTCTTT. Translation: CSARREESTEAFF.

The CDR3 sequence: CASSLEQGASYGYTF. The CDR3 nucleotides are TGCGCCAGCAGCTTGGAACAGGGGGCGAGCTATGGCTACACCTTC. The chain is built from TRBV5-1 and TRBJ1-2, with 9 positions matching TRBD1. V shed 0 bases and J 4 bases; nucleotides not matched to a gene: 4. The CDR3 covers 15 residues. Germline lookup yields CDR1 SGHRS and CDR2 YFSETQ. The full variable domain, in which reference TRBV5-1 and TRBJ1-2 provide the parts outside the CDR3, is KAGVTQTPRYLIKTRGQQVTLSCSPISGHRSVSWYQQTPGQGLQFLFEYFSETQRNKGNFPGRFSGRQFSNSRSEMNVSTLELGDSALYLCASSLEQGASYGYTFGSGTRLTVV.

This clone was seen a few times. This chain joins TRBV4-2 and TRBJ2-4, with TRBD1 matching 8 bases. There are 15 residues in the CDR3. The trim removed 2 bases at V and 6 bases at J, leaving 6 bases unmatched. Germline assignment: CDR1 LGHNA and CDR2 YNFKEQ. This chain's CDR3 is CASSQRTGSGNIQYF. The DNA for the CDR3 is TGTGCCAGCAGCCAAAGGACAGGGAGCGGAAACATTCAGTACTTC.

The V gene is TRBV4-3, the J gene TRBJ1-2, with unresolved D. Trimming took 5 bases from V and 0 from J, leaving 10 bases between them. Germline V gene data show CDR1 as LGHNA and CDR2 as YSLEER. This CDR3 has 14 amino acids. CDR3 sequence (DNA): TGCGCCAGCAGCACCCATACAGCTAACTATGGCTACACCTTC. It encodes CASSTHTANYGYTF.

In its sample, this clone was seen a few times. V gene TRBV28 combines with J gene TRBJ1-2; D perhaps matches TRBD1 (6 bases). The CDR3 consists of 15 residues. Per germline, CDR1 MDHEN and CDR2 SYDVKM. The V end lost 6 bases, the J end lost 8 bases, and 22 bases lay between the germline ends. The DNA of the CDR3 is TGTGCCAGCAGCCCGCATCAGACGGGGGCAAGCGGCTACACCTTC. This codes for CASSPHQTGASGYTF.

Only a few counts were recorded for this clone. This chain joins TRBV30 and TRBJ1-5, with D maybe TRBD1 (5 bases). Trimming left V 3 bases short and J 0 bases short, with 18 bases between. The CDR3 is 17 amino acids. Germline V lookup: CDR1 GTSNPN, CDR2 SVGIG (reference sequence). The CDR3 spells CAWSETQGMNSNQPQHF. The CDR3 region has the DNA TGTGCCTGGAGCGAGACTCAGGGAATGAATAGCAATCAGCCCCAGCATTTT.

The genes are TRBV5-4 and TRBJ1-3, with TRBD1 as a possible D gene (5 bases). V was shortened by 1 base and J by 5 bases, with 13 bases between the two germline ends. Germline CDR1 and CDR2: SGHNT and YYREEE (reference sequence). There are 15 residues in the CDR3. In nucleotides, the CDR3 is TGTGCCAGCAGCTTGCCCAGGGAAGGTAGAAACACCATATATTTT. This encodes CASSLPREGRNTIYF.

The table lists this clone with a few counts. This chain connects TRBV7-9 to TRBJ2-4, with D possibly called TRBD1 or TRBD2 (5 bases each). The germline V and J ends were trimmed by 4 bases and 7 bases, with 14 bases remaining between them. The CDR3 loop spans 14 amino acids. From germline, CDR1 is SEHNR and CDR2 FQNEAQ (reference sequence). The CDR3 nucleotides read TGTGCCAGCAGCTCCCGGGACGTCGGGAACATTCAGTACTTC. This translates into CASSSRDVGNIQYF.

The rearrangement uses TRBV9 and TRBJ1-6, with unresolved D. The CDR3 is made up of 17 amino acids. Germline V gene data show CDR1 as SGDLS and CDR2 as YYNGEE. Between the trimmed V and J ends, which lost 2 bases and 3 bases, there was a span of 15 bases. The CDR3 reads CASSVEGRVDYNSPLHF. CDR3 DNA sequence: TGTGCCAGCAGCGTTGAAGGGAGGGTGGACTATAATTCACCCCTCCACTTT.

J is TRBJ1-1 and V is TRBV7-9; no reliable D call. Germline V CDR1 and CDR2: SEHNR, FQNEAQ (reference sequence). Trimming took 2 bases from V and 1 from J, leaving 11 bases between them. The CDR3 has 15 amino acids. The CDR3 loop is CASSLRSSENTEAFF. For the CDR3, the DNA is TGTGCCAGCAGCTTACGGTCTTCAGAGAACACTGAAGCTTTCTTT.

This clone was detected only a few times. J is TRBJ2-7 and V is TRBV7-9, with 8 bases lining up with TRBD1. The germline V gene encodes CDR1 SEHNR and CDR2 FQNEAQ (reference sequence). CDR3 length: 15 residues. After removal of 5 bases from V and 2 bases from J, the junction contained 8 bases not matched to a gene. The CDR3 DNA sequence: TGTGCCAGCAGCGCTGGGACAGGTTCGACCTACGAGCAGTACTTC. This encodes CASSAGTGSTYEQYF.